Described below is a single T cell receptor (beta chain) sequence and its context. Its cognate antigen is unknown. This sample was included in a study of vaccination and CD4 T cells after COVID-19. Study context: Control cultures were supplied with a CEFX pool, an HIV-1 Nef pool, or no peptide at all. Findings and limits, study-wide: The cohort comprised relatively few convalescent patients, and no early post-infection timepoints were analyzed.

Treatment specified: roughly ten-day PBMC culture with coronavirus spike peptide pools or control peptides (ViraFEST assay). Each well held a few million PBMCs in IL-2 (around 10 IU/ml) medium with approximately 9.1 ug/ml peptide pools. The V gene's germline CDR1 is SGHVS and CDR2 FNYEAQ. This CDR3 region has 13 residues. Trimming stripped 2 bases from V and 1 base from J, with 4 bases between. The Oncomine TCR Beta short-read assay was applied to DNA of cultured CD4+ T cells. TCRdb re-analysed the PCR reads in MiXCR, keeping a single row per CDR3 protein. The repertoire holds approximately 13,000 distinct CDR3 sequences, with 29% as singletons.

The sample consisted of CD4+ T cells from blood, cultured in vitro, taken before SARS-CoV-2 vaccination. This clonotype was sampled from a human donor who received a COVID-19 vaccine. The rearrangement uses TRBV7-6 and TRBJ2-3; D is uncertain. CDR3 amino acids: CASSLSRTDTQYF. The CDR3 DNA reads TGTGCCAGCAGCTTAAGTCGCACAGATACGCAGTATTTT.